This T cell receptor (beta chain) was identified during a study of blood T cells in healthy people across ages. On the study more broadly: About one barcoded beta molecule per two T cells was the capture yield of template switching.

Through a sample-barcoded 5' primer and a J-beta primer mix, a second PCR was run for 7 to 11 cycles. TCRdb reprocessed the 5' RACE reads via MiXCR and lists one record per CDR3 protein. The table lists about 780,000 distinct CDR3 sequences, about 47% of them singletons. This CDR3 contains 16 residues. Germline-derived CDR1 and CDR2 are LGHNA and YNFKEQ. The study isolated at least 6 million PBMCs from each sample. Sequences were obtained from blood. The receptor was derived from a man aged 80 or over in good health. The chain couples TRBV4-2 to TRBJ2-4; 7 nucleotides match TRBD2. The J call may not be correct, given that the DNA end is closer to TRBJ2-7. For the CDR3, the DNA is TGTGCCAGCAGCCAAGAACTAGCTAGCGGATCCTACGAGCAGTACTTC. As protein: CASSQELASGSYEQYF.